Following are 15 T cell receptor beta chains from one sample sequenced in a study of T cell repertoires in cytomegalovirus infection. No antigens are known for them. MiXCR, applied by TCRdb to the reads, yields one record per CDR3 protein. The sample has hundreds of thousands of distinct CDR3 sequences, 33% seen once. Sequenced material: cultured PBMCs, taken from culture after CMV antigen stimulation. Receptors were obtained from a human donor in good health (CMV status not recorded). Some clones in this sample may be carry-over from other donors' samples.

The V call is TRBV10-3, the J call TRBJ2-5; TRBD1 matches at 10 bases. The J segment lost 1 base and the V segment lost 10 bases, leaving 15 bases of the junction unmatched. CDR1 is ENHRY, CDR2 SYGVKD, per germline. The CDR3 contains 17 residues. This CDR3 reads CATELGTGAFLQETQYF. For the CDR3, the DNA is TGTGCCACCGAGTTGGGGACAGGGGCCTTCCTCCAAGAGACCCAGTACTTC.

The chain recombines TRBV7-8 with TRBJ1-2; unclear D gene. This CDR3 is built from 12 residues. V dropped 7 bases and J dropped 7 bases, with 13 bases sitting between them. Per germline, CDR1 SGHVS and CDR2 FQNEAQ. The chain's CDR3 is CASTDRAGGYTF. The DNA of the CDR3 is TGTGCCAGCACCGATAGGGCGGGTGGCTACACCTTC.

This chain links TRBV6-1 with TRBJ1-3; weak D call: TRBD1 (5 bases). The CDR3 is 13 residues long. Trimming removed 7 bases at V and 5 bases at J, with 12 bases between. Germline CDR1 is MNHNS and CDR2 is SASEGT. The CDR3 reads CASMETDRNTIYF. For the CDR3, the DNA is TGTGCCAGCATGGAGACAGACAGAAACACCATATATTTT.

This chain joins TRBV7-9 and TRBJ2-2; TRBD1 is a possible D gene (5 bases). From germline, CDR1 is SEHNR and CDR2 FQNEAQ (reference sequence). The ends were cut back, 4 bases at V and 2 bases at J, with 8 bases in the middle. This CDR3 has 14 amino acids. In DNA form, the CDR3 reads TGTGCCAGCAGCTCCTGGACAAACACCGGGGAGCTGTTTTTT. Protein sequence: CASSSWTNTGELFF. Filled out from reference TRBV7-9 and TRBJ2-2, the complete variable domain reads DTGVSQNPRHKITKRGQNVTFRCDPISEHNRLYWYRQTLGQGPEFLTYFQNEAQLEKSRLLSDRFSAERPKGSFSTLEIQRTEQGDSAMYLCASSSWTNTGELFFGEGSRLTVL.

The CDR3: CASSQVSWGNSPLHF. The CDR3 DNA reads as TGTGCCAGCAGCCAAGTTTCGTGGGGTAATTCACCCCTCCACTTT. V gene TRBV14 combines with J gene TRBJ1-6; D gene unclear. Germline V gives CDR1 SGHDN, CDR2 FVKESK. V was trimmed by 1 base and J by 6 bases, leaving 10 bases between them. The CDR3 totals 15 residues.

The chain combines TRBV3-1 with TRBJ1-2, with 11 nucleotides matching TRBD1. The V segment lost 4 bases and the J segment 9 bases; nucleotides outside the gene matches: 10. CDR3 size: 15 residues. Germline CDR1 LGHDT, CDR2 YNNKEL (reference sequence). This CDR3 reads CASSRGTGTGGSYTF. The CDR3 DNA is TGTGCCAGCAGCCGAGGAACCGGGACAGGGGGTAGCTACACCTTC.

This clonotype has a count of ten or more. The chain links TRBV7-2 to TRBJ2-1, with TRBD2 matching 15 bases. The ends lost 5 bases at V and 6 bases at J; junction bases unmatched: 2. CDR1 and CDR2 from the germline V gene are SGHTA and FQGNSA. CDR3 length: 15 amino acids. CDR3: CASSRTSGGANEQFF. CDR3 sequence (DNA): TGTGCCAGCAGCCGGACTAGCGGGGGGGCCAATGAGCAGTTCTTC.

This clonotype was seen a single time. This chain links TRBV20-1 with TRBJ1-2, with a tentative D call TRBD1 (5 bases). The CDR3 covers 14 residues. The V and J ends lost 6 bases and 1 base respectively, with 15 bases between them. CDR1 is DFQATT and CDR2 is SNEGSKA in the germline V gene (reference sequence). The CDR3 DNA sequence: TGCAGTGCGAGGGACCTTGATATTAACTATGGCTACACCTTC. Translating gives CSARDLDINYGYTF.

The rearrangement joins TRBV6-5 to TRBJ2-5, with D unclear. The germline V gene encodes CDR1 MNHEY and CDR2 SVGAGI. The CDR3 loop spans 11 amino acids. V was cut by 6 bases and J by 2 bases, with 4 bases left in between. CDR3 sequence: CASRHQETQYF. CDR3 coding DNA: TGTGCCAGCAGGCATCAAGAGACCCAGTACTTC.

V gene TRBV14 combines with J gene TRBJ1-2; tentatively, D is TRBD1 (5 bases). Trimming cost V 0 bases and J 8 bases, with 16 bases left between them. The CDR3 runs to 15 residues. In germline, CDR1 is SGHDN, CDR2 FVKESK. For the CDR3, the DNA is TGTGCCAGCAGCCAAGATCAGGGAGGGAGGCAAGGCTACACCTTC. Its protein is CASSQDQGGRQGYTF.

This clonotype was detected a few times. This chain links TRBV18 with TRBJ1-1, with D unresolved. This CDR3 has 15 residues. The V gene's germline CDR1 is KGHSH and CDR2 LQKENI. V dropped 1 base and J dropped 3 bases, with 12 bases sitting between them. CDR3 in DNA: TGTGCCAGCTCACCACTCGAGGCCTTGTACACTGAAGCTTTCTTT. This translates into CASSPLEALYTEAFF. The variable domain in full, with the rest retrieved from reference TRBV18 and TRBJ1-1, is NAGVMQNPRHLVRRRGQEARLRCSPMKGHSHVYWYRQLPEEGLKFMVYLQKENIIDESGMPKERFSAEFPKEGPSILRIQQVVRGDSAAYFCASSPLEALYTEAFFGQGTRLTVV.

This clonotype has more than one count but fewer than ten. This sequence joins TRBV12-3 or TRBV12-4 and TRBJ1-3; no reliable D call. CDR3 length equals 15 residues. V was clipped by 7 bases and J by 1 base, with 14 bases between them. This chain's CDR3 is CASTLLGGSGNTIYF. For the CDR3, the DNA is TGTGCCAGCACACTCTTAGGAGGGTCTGGAAACACCATATATTTT.

In this sample, this clonotype turned up many times. The chain recombines TRBV7-2 with TRBJ2-3; D is unclear. CDR1 is SGHTA and CDR2 is FQGNSA in the germline V gene. The length of the CDR3 is 13 residues. Trimming took 1 base from V and 1 from J, leaving 3 bases between them. The CDR3 bases are TGTGCCAGCAGCTTAGGGGGCACAGATACGCAGTATTTT. This encodes CASSLGGTDTQYF.

The chain carries TRBV5-1 and TRBJ2-7; 7 bases match TRBD2. This CDR3 has 15 amino acids. The J segment lost 3 bases and the V segment lost 3 bases, leaving 9 bases of the junction unmatched. Germline V gene data show CDR1 as SGHRS and CDR2 as YFSETQ. As DNA, the CDR3 is TGCGCCAGCAGCTCGGACCCGGGGGGAGACTACGAGCAGTACTTC. Encoded protein: CASSSDPGGDYEQYF.

This clonotype was seen a single time. This sequence joins TRBV6-5 and TRBJ1-2; maybe TRBD1 (6 bases). Germline loops: CDR1 MNHEY, CDR2 SVGAGI. V gave up 8 bases and J gave up 3 bases, with 13 bases separating them. The CDR3 is 13 residues long. The CDR3 DNA follows: TGTGCCAGCTCTACAGGGAGTTACTATGGCTACACCTTC. Residues: CASSTGSYYGYTF.